A single sample gave rise to the 19 T cell receptor beta chains below, sequenced in a study of blood T cell repertoires in COVID-19. TCRdb's copy holds only in-frame clones and misses some; the assay was immunoSEQ multiplex PCR. The repertoire holds 400,000 or so clones, around 86% seen once, with around 3% in the top ten. The specimen sequenced was peripheral blood. Source of these receptors: a human donor in a cohort sampled during active COVID-19.

V usage is TRBV7-7 and J usage is TRBJ2-5; D perhaps matches TRBD1 (6 bases). V gave up 5 bases and J gave up 0 bases, with 10 bases separating them. This CDR3 contains 14 residues. Germline V gene data show CDR1 as SSHAT and CDR2 as FNYEAQ (reference sequence). CDR3 in DNA: TGTGCCAGCAGCATAGGGACAAACCAAGAGACCCAGTACTTC. Translated, it gives CASSIGTNQETQYF.

V is TRBV11-1 and J is TRBJ2-1, with 7 bases identical to TRBD2. This CDR3 region has 15 residues. Germline V gives CDR1 SGHAT, CDR2 FQDESV (reference sequence). The V gene end was trimmed by 5 bases and the J gene end by 0 bases; junction bases not matched to a gene: 4. As DNA, the CDR3 is TGTGCCAGCAGCCCTAGCGGATACTCCTACAATGAGCAGTTCTTC. This encodes CASSPSGYSYNEQFF.

This rearrangement joins TRBV6-6 to TRBJ2-7; TRBD2 might be the D (6 bases). The CDR3 sequence is 14 residues long. Trimming removed 8 bases from V and 12 bases from J, with 26 bases in between. Germline loops: CDR1 MNHNY, CDR2 SVGAGI (reference sequence). Written as DNA, the CDR3 is TGTGCCAGCTCCATGGCGGAGGGCACGCCGGGTTGGTACTTC. Translation: CASSMAEGTPGWYF.

This rearrangement joins TRBV6-5 to TRBJ1-2, with D hard to call. V lost 0 bases and J lost 0, with 8 bases in between. The CDR3 is 15 residues long. CDR1 and CDR2 (germline): MNHEY, SVGAGI. Written as DNA, the CDR3 is TGTGCCAGCAGTTACTCAACCGCAGCTAACTATGGCTACACCTTC. Translated, it gives CASSYSTAANYGYTF.

Only a few counts were recorded for this clone. V and J are TRBV9 and TRBJ1-6; D gene ambiguous. This CDR3 has 15 residues. Germline-derived CDR1 and CDR2 are SGDLS and YYNGEE. With 3 bases removed from V and 9 bases from J, the gap between germline ends came to 16 bases. CDR3 in DNA: TGTGCCAGCAGCGCCGGGGTGCGGTCGGGTTCACCCCTCCACTTT. Translation: CASSAGVRSGSPLHF.

This clone was counted a single time. The chain links TRBV6-2 or TRBV6-3 to TRBJ1-1; no reliable D call. The V gene's germline CDR1 is MNHEY and CDR2 SVGEGT. The CDR3 covers 12 residues. V lost 5 bases, J lost 4 bases, and 8 bases lay in between. The CDR3 here is CASSLSFTEAFF. Here the CDR3 DNA reads TGTGCCAGCAGTCTTTCGTTCACTGAAGCTTTCTTT.

V is TRBV28 and J is TRBJ2-3, with 8 nucleotides matching TRBD2. The CDR3 has 15 residues. V shed 3 bases, J shed 1 base, and the junction held 3 bases outside the gene matches. Germline V gene sequence: CDR1 MDHEN, CDR2 SYDVKM. In DNA, the CDR3 is TGTGCCAGCAGTTTCGGGGGGGTCGGCACAGATACGCAGTATTTT. Its protein is CASSFGGVGTDTQYF. The full variable domain, completed using reference TRBV28 and TRBJ2-3, is DVKVTQSSRYLVKRTGEKVFLECVQDMDHENMFWYRQDPGLGLRLIYFSYDVKMKEKGDIPEGYSVSREKKERFSLILESASTNQTSMYLCASSFGGVGTDTQYFGPGTRLTVL.

The gene calls are TRBV6-5 and TRBJ1-3; TRBD1 aligns across 12 bases. With V trimmed by 3 bases and J by 3 bases, 3 bases remained unmatched. This CDR3 is 16 amino acids long. The germline gives CDR1 MNHEY, CDR2 SVGAGI. CDR3 amino acids: CASSYGTGGIGNTIYF. Here the CDR3 DNA reads TGTGCCAGCAGTTATGGGACAGGGGGCATTGGAAACACCATATATTTT.

This clone showed up just a few times. The chain employs TRBV7-2 and TRBJ2-3; D is possibly TRBD2 (7 bases). Germline V CDR1 and CDR2: SGHTA, FQGNSA. The CDR3 has 14 amino acids. V gave up 5 bases and J gave up 3 bases, with 12 bases separating them. The CDR3 loop is CASSHGGRTDTQYF. DNA of the CDR3: TGTGCCAGCAGCCACGGGGGGCGGACAGATACGCAGTATTTT. The full variable domain, rest sourced from reference TRBV7-2 and TRBJ2-3, is GAGVSQSPSNKVTEKGKDVELRCDPISGHTALYWYRQSLGQGLEFLIYFQGNSAPDKSGLPSDRFSAERTGGSVSTLTIQRTQQEDSAVYLCASSHGGRTDTQYFGPGTRLTVL.

This chain joins TRBV4-2 and TRBJ2-1, with 7 bases lining up with TRBD2. The ends lost 0 bases at V and 8 bases at J; junction bases unmatched: 4. Germline values: CDR1 LGHNA, CDR2 YNFKEQ. The CDR3 has 14 amino acids. For the CDR3, the DNA is TGTGCCAGCAGCCAAGATGGGAGGGACGATGAGCAGTTCTTC. Protein product: CASSQDGRDDEQFF.

This chain uses TRBV10-3 with TRBJ1-1; D possibly corresponds to TRBD1 (6 bases). There are 14 residues in the CDR3. CDR1 and CDR2 (germline): ENHRY, SYGVKD. The V gene lost 6 bases and the J gene lost 1 base, with 12 bases spanning the gap. The chain's CDR3 is CAISERGANTEAFF. CDR3 bases: TGTGCCATCAGCGAACGGGGGGCGAACACTGAAGCTTTCTTT.

This clone was picked up one time. The chain employs TRBV30 and TRBJ2-7; D is perhaps TRBD2 (5 bases). CDR3 length equals 13 residues. The germline V gene encodes CDR1 GTSNPN and CDR2 SVGIG (reference sequence). Trimming removed 2 bases from V and 2 bases from J, with 10 bases in between. For the CDR3, the DNA is TGTGCCTGGAGTAGGGAGAACACCTACGAGCAGTACTTC. It specifies CAWSRENTYEQYF.

The rearrangement joins TRBV13 to TRBJ2-3, with 10 bases identical to TRBD2. Germline V gene sequence: CDR1 PRHDT, CDR2 FYEKMQ (reference sequence). The V segment lost 4 bases and the J segment 1 base; nucleotides outside the gene matches: 5. There are 16 residues in the CDR3. CDR3 nucleotides: TGTGCCAGCAGCTACACCGGGACTAGCGGCACAGATACGCAGTATTTT. It translates to CASSYTGTSGTDTQYF.

CDR3 sequence: CASSYSGPGGNTIYF. The CDR3 DNA reads TGTGCCAGCAGTTACTCAGGGCCGGGAGGAAACACCATATATTTT. This chain uses TRBV6-5 with TRBJ1-3; the D is unclear. The CDR3 is 15 amino acids. Per germline, CDR1 MNHEY and CDR2 SVGAGI. Trimming stripped 0 bases from V and 4 bases from J, with 10 bases between.

This chain uses TRBV4-1 with TRBJ2-7; 7 bases line up with TRBD2. Trimming removed 8 bases from V and 9 bases from J; junction bases left unmatched: 13. The CDR3 is 13 amino acids. Germline values: CDR1 MGHRA, CDR2 YSYEKL. Here the CDR3 reads CASFTLSGNGQYF. For the CDR3, the DNA is TGCGCCAGCTTCACTCTGAGCGGGAACGGGCAGTACTTC.

J is TRBJ2-7 and V is TRBV27; D is possibly TRBD1 (6 bases). The CDR3 is 11 residues long. V lost 10 bases and J lost 3, with 10 bases in between. The germline CDR1 and CDR2 sequences are MNHEY and SMNVEV (reference sequence). Here the CDR3 reads CATTQGYEQYF. The DNA of the CDR3 is TGTGCCACCACACAGGGCTACGAGCAGTACTTC.

This clone was recorded only once. The chain is built from TRBV9 and TRBJ2-3; perhaps TRBD1 as D (5 bases). V was shortened by 0 bases and J by 4 bases, with 12 bases between the two germline ends. Germline CDR1 SGDLS, CDR2 YYNGEE. This CDR3 is 15 amino acids long. This CDR3 reads CASSVEGEGADTQYF. The CDR3 nucleotides are TGTGCCAGCAGCGTAGAAGGGGAAGGAGCAGATACGCAGTATTTT.

The chain combines TRBV10-3 with TRBJ2-1; 15 nucleotides agree with TRBD2. The CDR3 spans 17 residues. With 10 bases clipped from V and 0 bases from J, the junction kept 7 bases outside the gene matches. Germline values: CDR1 ENHRY, CDR2 SYGVKD. In DNA, the CDR3 is TGTGCCACGCTGGGACTAGCGGGGGGCGCCTCCTACAATGAGCAGTTCTTC. Its protein product is CATLGLAGGASYNEQFF.

A single count supports this clone. The chain couples TRBV3-1 (or the pseudogene TRBV3-2) to TRBJ2-4; 8 bases are shared with TRBD2. CDR3 length: 16 residues. V lost 3 bases, J lost 0 bases, and 4 bases stayed unmatched. CDR1 is LGHDT, CDR2 YNNKEL, per germline (reference sequence). The CDR3 DNA is TGTGCCAGCAGCCAGGCGACTAGCGTAGCCAAAAACATTCAGTACTTC. Protein sequence: CASSQATSVAKNIQYF.